These T cell receptor beta chains were read from a single sample in a study of yellow fever vaccine responses in identical twins. TCRdb recomputed calls from the RT-PCR reads with MiXCR, one row per CDR3 protein. The data contain about 1,200 distinct CDR3 sequences, 85% to 90% of them singletons. The specimen comprised T cells from blood (PBMCs), unsorted or a sorted subset (not recorded which), sampled before or after yellow fever vaccination (not recorded which). Receptors were obtained from a female donor who received the yellow fever vaccine. CDR3s leave out the opening cysteine and the closing phenylalanine or tryptophan. The order of the fields is V gene, clone size, CDR3 protein. Size is stated for part of the rows, as once, few or many counts, or as a class when the clone is expanded.

TRBV3-1 - ASAASGPYEQY
TRBV7-2 - ASSLARVTQY
TRBV6-4 - ASGGYT
TRBV10-1 - ASRGGITGELF
TRBV7-2 once ASSLGLGIDTQY
TRBV7-9 - ASSLPGELF
TRBV29-1 - STGLAGGGEQF
TRBV20-1 - SARLSPQTQY
TRBV5-5 - ASRTGGNSPLH
TRBV4-3 few ASSQANYGYT
TRBV11-1 - ASSLSGPPQETQY
TRBV28 - ASSFLGTGGYT
TRBV11-3 - ASSLTSGSEYEQY
TRBV5-6 - ASSFPSAGGAGSGYT
TRBV15 - ATSRGRGRGI
TRBV30 - AWAEGSHTEAF